These 11 T cell receptor beta chains originate from one sample sequenced in a study of T cells in Graves' hyperthyroidism and ophthalmopathy. Amplified TCR beta CDR3 regions derived from RNA transcripts. The HTBI set primed first-round TCR CDR3 RT-PCR. TCRdb reprocessed the multiplex PCR reads via MiXCR and lists one record per CDR3 protein. The data hold roughly 350,000 distinct CDR3 sequences, with roughly 14% observed a single time. The sample taken for sequencing was blood. The receptors were gathered from a woman aged 25 to 39 with Graves' hyperthyroidism.

This clonotype was recorded many times. This chain links TRBV28 with TRBJ1-5; a possible D gene is TRBD1 (5 bases). The germline V gene encodes CDR1 MDHEN and CDR2 SYDVKM. The CDR3 contains 12 residues. The CDR3 coding sequence is TGTGCTGAACAGGATCCTTATCAGCCCCAGCATTTT. Protein sequence: CAEQDPYQPQHF.

This clonotype was counted at least ten times. The chain combines TRBV7-3 with TRBJ1-1; D is ambiguous. V was shortened by 5 bases and J by 4 bases, with 14 bases between the two germline ends. Per the germline V gene, CDR1 is SGHTA and CDR2 is FQGTGA. The CDR3 contains 14 residues. The CDR3 DNA reads TGTGCCAGCAGCCCTTCGGGGAGGAGCACTGAAGCTTTCTTT. It codes for CASSPSGRSTEAFF.

This clonotype came up a few times. This chain connects TRBV5-1 to TRBJ1-1, with a tentative D call TRBD1 (6 bases). V lost 3 bases and J 6 bases, leaving 12 bases between the germline ends. CDR3 length: 13 amino acids. Germline loops: CDR1 SGHRS, CDR2 YFSETQ. The DNA of the CDR3 is TGCGCCAGCAGCTCAGGGGTCTCGGCTGAAGCTTTCTTT. It codes for CASSSGVSAEAFF.

This clonotype was observed many times. This chain links TRBV28 with TRBJ2-7; 8 nucleotides match TRBD1. Germline values: CDR1 MDHEN, CDR2 SYDVKM. The ends lost 7 bases at V and 2 bases at J; junction bases unmatched: 7. This CDR3 comprises 14 residues. The DNA for the CDR3 is TGTGCCAGCACCCGGACAGGGAGACCCTACGAGCAGTACTTC. Its protein is CASTRTGRPYEQYF.

This clonotype has a handful of counts. The CDR3 reads CASSRGLAVANTGELFF. The CDR3 DNA reads as TGTGCCAGCAGCCGTGGACTAGCGGTCGCGAACACCGGGGAGCTGTTTTTT. The chain links TRBV5-4 to TRBJ2-2, with TRBD2 matching over 10 bases. The germline CDR1 and CDR2 sequences are SGHNT and YYREEE (reference sequence). V shed 4 bases and J 0 bases; nucleotides not matched to a gene: 6. This CDR3 contains 17 residues.

This clonotype was seen more than once but under ten times. This sequence joins TRBV7-9 and TRBJ1-2, with D unclear. The V gene lost 8 bases and the J gene lost 8 bases, with 12 bases spanning the gap. This CDR3 region has 11 residues. The germline CDR1 and CDR2 sequences are SEHNR and FQNEAQ (reference sequence). This chain's CDR3 is CASDNYRGYTF. The CDR3, as DNA: TGTGCCAGCGATAACTATCGGGGCTACACCTTC.

This clonotype has a handful of counts. The genes are TRBV9 and TRBJ2-2; the D gene is possibly TRBD2 (5 bases). V shed 4 bases and J shed 6 bases, with 16 bases lying between them. Per germline, CDR1 SGDLS and CDR2 YYNGEE. CDR3 length: 15 residues. This CDR3 reads CASSPSRVGAGELFF. Written as DNA, the CDR3 is TGTGCCAGCAGCCCCTCAAGGGTGGGAGCCGGGGAGCTGTTTTTT.

In its sample, this clonotype was seen once. The rearrangement joins TRBV20-1 to TRBJ2-1, with 8 nucleotides matching TRBD2. This CDR3 has 18 residues. V shed 5 bases and J 2 bases; nucleotides not matched to a gene: 17. Germline values: CDR1 DFQATT, CDR2 SNEGSKA (reference sequence). The CDR3 nucleotides are TGCAGTGCTGAGCCCACTCGAGGCCTCGGGAGGGCCTACAATGAGCAGTTCTTC. Amino acids: CSAEPTRGLGRAYNEQFF.

This clonotype was observed many times. V is TRBV2 and J is TRBJ2-7, with 11 bases that match TRBD2. This CDR3 has 15 amino acids. The germline V gene encodes CDR1 SNHLY and CDR2 FYNNEI. V trimming: 6 bases; J trimming: 2 bases; junction bases outside the gene matches: 6. The CDR3, as DNA: TGTGCCAGCAGGGATGGACTAGCGGGTCCCTACGAGCAGTACTTC. Its protein product is CASRDGLAGPYEQYF.

The chain employs TRBV7-9 and TRBJ2-5; D may be TRBD2 (5 bases). CDR1 is SEHNR and CDR2 is FQNEAQ in the germline V gene (reference sequence). This CDR3 spans 17 amino acids. Trimming pared 2 bases from V and 5 bases from J, leaving 21 bases between. CDR3 coding DNA: TGTGCCAGCAGCTTATTTGGATTTGCTCCGGGGTCCGAGACCCAGTACTTC. This codes for CASSLFGFAPGSETQYF.

The V and J genes are TRBV12-3 or TRBV12-4 and TRBJ2-4; D remains ambiguous. V gave up 4 bases and J gave up 6 bases, with 10 bases separating them. The CDR3 is 13 residues long. The DNA for the CDR3 is TGTGCCAGCAGTTCGGAAGTCGGAAACATTCAGTACTTC. Translation: CASSSEVGNIQYF.